Listed below are T cell receptor beta chains from one sample, sequenced in a study of post-analysis software for immune sequencing data. TCRdb re-called the PCR reads through MiXCR, storing one row per CDR3 protein. The data hold approximately 440,000 distinct CDR3 sequences, with under 55% observed a single time. The sequenced sample consisted of blood. The receptors originated from a girl aged 10 to 17 with multiple sclerosis. The CDR3 runs from the conserved cysteine through the conserved F or W. The listing skips clone size in some rows; elsewhere it reads once, few, many or a size class.

size: -
J: TRBJ2-1
V: TRBV2
CDR3: CASSEPSAYPYNEQFF

size: few
J: TRBJ2-1
V: TRBV7-9
CDR3: CASSADTSGAYNEQFF

size: -
J: TRBJ2-7
V: TRBV7-2
CDR3: CASSKLWGGPYEQYF

size: -
J: TRBJ1-1
V: TRBV3-1
CDR3: CASSPVTGGHTEAFF

size: -
J: TRBJ2-3
V: TRBV5-1
CDR3: CASSLAGTSGTDTQYF

size: -
J: TRBJ2-2
V: TRBV7-3
CDR3: CASSLRGGAGGPTGELFF

size: -
J: TRBJ1-1
V: TRBV12-3/TRBV12-4
CDR3: CASRPTGGDTEAFF

size: -
J: TRBJ1-2
V: TRBV4-1
CDR3: CASSQETGGGYGYTF

size: -
J: TRBJ2-7
V: TRBV20-1
CDR3: CSAPRTSGRIVGYGQYF

size: few
J: TRBJ2-1
V: TRBV12-3/TRBV12-4
CDR3: CASSPRGGASYNEQFF